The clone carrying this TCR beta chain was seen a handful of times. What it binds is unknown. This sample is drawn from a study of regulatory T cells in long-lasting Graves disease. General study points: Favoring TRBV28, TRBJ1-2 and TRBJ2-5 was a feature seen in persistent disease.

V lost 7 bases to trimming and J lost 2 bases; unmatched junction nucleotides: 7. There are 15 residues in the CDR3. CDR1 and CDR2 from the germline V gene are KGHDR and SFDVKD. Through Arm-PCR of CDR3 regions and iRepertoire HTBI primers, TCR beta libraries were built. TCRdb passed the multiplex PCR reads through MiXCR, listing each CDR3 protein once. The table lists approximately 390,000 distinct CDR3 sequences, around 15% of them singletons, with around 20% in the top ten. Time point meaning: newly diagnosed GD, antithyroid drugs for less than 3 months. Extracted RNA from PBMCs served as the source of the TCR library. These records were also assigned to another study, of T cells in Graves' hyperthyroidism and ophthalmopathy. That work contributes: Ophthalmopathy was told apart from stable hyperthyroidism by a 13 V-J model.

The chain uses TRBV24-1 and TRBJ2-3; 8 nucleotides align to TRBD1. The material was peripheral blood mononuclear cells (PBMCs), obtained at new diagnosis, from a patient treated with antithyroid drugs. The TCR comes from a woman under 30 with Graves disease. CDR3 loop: CATSPGQGLTDTQYF. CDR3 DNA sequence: TGTGCCACCAGCCCTGGACAGGGACTCACAGATACGCAGTATTTT.